The 14 T cell receptor beta chains reported below all come from one sample, sequenced in a study of cytomegalovirus exposure and HLA in healthy donors. The PCR was carried out with 60 Vbeta primers and 13 Jbeta primers. Data came from immunoSEQ multiplex PCR; TCRdb stores just in-frame clones and leaves some out. Of over 200,000 clones detected, 75% to 90% appear once; the ten largest clones hold roughly 0.99%. Sample: PBMCs. These receptors were collected from a woman younger than 35 in good health and CMV-seronegative.

The DNA for the CDR3 is TGTGCCAGCAGCAACGGGTTGACAACTAATGAAAAACTGTTTTTT. Protein product: CASSNGLTTNEKLFF. The rearrangement joins TRBV7-9 to TRBJ1-4; D uncertain. V shed 5 bases and J shed 0 bases, with 10 bases lying between them. CDR3 length: 15 residues. Germline V gene sequence: CDR1 SEHNR, CDR2 FQNEAQ (reference sequence).

CDR3: CASSELAGANVLTF. CDR3 DNA sequence: TGTGCCAGCAGTGAATTAGCTGGGGCCAACGTCCTGACTTTC. The chain links TRBV2 to TRBJ2-6; D is undetermined. The CDR3 consists of 14 residues. Trimming cost V 2 bases and J 2 bases, with 4 bases left between them. CDR1 is SNHLY, CDR2 FYNNEI, per germline.

The rearrangement uses TRBV7-8 and TRBJ2-7, with 8 nucleotides matching TRBD1. The CDR3 runs 18 residues. After removal of 0 bases from V and 5 bases from J, the junction contained 15 bases not matched to a gene. The germline V gene has CDR1 SGHVS and CDR2 FQNEAQ. The CDR3: CASSLAVWTGPFSDEQYF. The DNA of the CDR3 is TGTGCCAGCAGCTTAGCGGTTTGGACAGGGCCCTTTTCGGACGAGCAGTACTTC.

The chain has TRBV7-6 and TRBJ2-7; 7 bases line up with TRBD2. Germline-derived CDR1 and CDR2 are SGHVS and FNYEAQ. This CDR3 is built from 16 residues. Losses at the gene ends were 0 bases for V and 0 bases for J; bases not matched to a gene: 5. CDR3 residues: CASSLAPGGSSYEQYF. In DNA, the CDR3 is TGTGCCAGCAGCTTAGCTCCGGGGGGTAGCTCCTACGAGCAGTACTTC. Variable domain in full (rest from reference TRBV7-6 and TRBJ2-7): GAGVSQSPRYKVTKRGQDVALRCDPISGHVSLYWYRQALGQGPEFLTYFNYEAQQDKSGLPNDRFSAERPEGSISTLTIQRTEQRDSAMYRCASSLAPGGSSYEQYFGPGTRLTVT.

This clone was seen a few times. The chain couples TRBV25-1 to TRBJ2-6; 11 positions match TRBD1. The V segment lost 7 bases and the J segment 3 bases; nucleotides outside the gene matches: 2. Germline V gene data show CDR1 as MGHDK and CDR2 as SYGVNS. The CDR3 sequence is 15 residues long. This CDR3 is CASKDRGLGANVLTF. CDR3 bases: TGTGCCAGCAAGGACAGGGGGCTTGGGGCCAACGTCCTGACTTTC.

The J gene is TRBJ2-7, the V gene TRBV5-6, with 7 bases matching TRBD1. V trimming: 3 bases; J trimming: 0 bases; junction bases outside the gene matches: 9. Germline CDR1 and CDR2: SGHDT and YYEEEE. CDR3 length equals 16 residues. CDR3 loop: CASSSLTGKSSYEQYF. The CDR3 DNA reads TGTGCCAGCAGCTCATTGACAGGGAAAAGCTCCTACGAGCAGTACTTC.

The chain recombines TRBV27 with TRBJ2-1; no clear D gene. The V and J ends lost 3 bases and 4 bases respectively, with 7 bases between them. The CDR3 covers 13 residues. Per germline, CDR1 MNHEY and CDR2 SMNVEV (reference sequence). CDR3 loop: CASSFSPYNEQFF. CDR3 DNA: TGTGCCAGCAGTTTTTCCCCTTACAATGAGCAGTTCTTC.

There are a few counts of this clone. The V gene is TRBV7-2, the J gene TRBJ2-1; 8 nucleotides match TRBD2. V lost 3 bases, J lost 5 bases, and 12 bases stayed unmatched. The CDR3 has 17 residues. The germline gives CDR1 SGHTA, CDR2 FQGNSA. CDR3 nucleotide sequence: TGTGCCAGCAGCTTGAGCACTAGCGGTCTACTTCACAATGAGCAGTTCTTC. Its protein is CASSLSTSGLLHNEQFF. The variable domain in full, with the rest retrieved from reference TRBV7-2 and TRBJ2-1, is GAGVSQSPSNKVTEKGKDVELRCDPISGHTALYWYRQSLGQGLEFLIYFQGNSAPDKSGLPSDRFSAERTGGSVSTLTIQRTQQEDSAVYLCASSLSTSGLLHNEQFFGPGTRLTVL.

The rearrangement links TRBV7-9 to TRBJ2-3; no clear D. The V end was cut by 0 bases, the J end by 6 bases, with 7 bases between. Germline CDR1 is SEHNR and CDR2 is FQNEAQ (reference sequence). This CDR3 comprises 13 residues. DNA of the CDR3: TGTGCCAGCAGCTTAGCGGCGGAGGATACGCAGTATTTT. Protein product: CASSLAAEDTQYF. The full variable domain, with the rest looked up from reference TRBV7-9 and TRBJ2-3, is DTGVSQNPRHKITKRGQNVTFRCDPISEHNRLYWYRQTLGQGPEFLTYFQNEAQLEKSRLLSDRFSAERPKGSFSTLEIQRTEQGDSAMYLCASSLAAEDTQYFGPGTRLTVL.

The gene calls are TRBV4-2 and TRBJ1-1; D may be TRBD1 (6 bases). V lost 4 bases, J lost 4 bases, and 19 bases lay in between. The CDR3 sequence is 16 residues long. The germline gives CDR1 LGHNA, CDR2 YNFKEQ. The CDR3 is CASSRVITGFVTEAFF. Written as DNA, the CDR3 is TGTGCCAGCAGCCGAGTAATTACAGGGTTTGTCACTGAAGCTTTCTTT.

This CDR3 reads CAWREPDRGRGTEAFF. In nucleotides, the CDR3 is TGTGCCTGGAGGGAGCCGGACAGGGGGCGAGGCACTGAAGCTTTCTTT. V gene TRBV30 combines with J gene TRBJ1-1; 11 positions agree with TRBD1. Losses at the gene ends were 3 bases for V and 4 bases for J; bases not matched to a gene: 10. The CDR3 spans 16 residues. Germline CDR1 GTSNPN, CDR2 SVGIG (reference sequence).

The sample holds a few counts of this clone. The chain employs TRBV21-1 and TRBJ1-4. TRBV21-1 is given as a pseudogene. CDR3 length equals 15 residues. The CDR3 DNA follows: TGTGCCAGCAGGGCGGAGGGGCCTATTAATGAAAAACTGTTTTTT. It encodes CASRAEGPINEKLFF.

This chain connects TRBV21-1 to TRBJ1-1; the tabulated D call, TRBD1, remains unverified against the DNA. TRBV21-1 is a recognized pseudogene. This CDR3 is built from 17 residues. DNA for the CDR3: TGTGCCAGCAGCACCCCCAAACAGGGGCCGGGAGACACTGAAGCTTTCTTT. Its protein is CASSTPKQGPGDTEAFF.

The chain links TRBV4-1 to TRBJ2-5, with 15 bases fitting TRBD2. The V gene end was trimmed by 1 base and the J gene end by 1 base; junction bases not matched to a gene: 7. This CDR3 contains 19 residues. The germline CDR1 and CDR2 sequences are MGHRA and YSYEKL. Here the CDR3 DNA reads TGCGCCAGCAGCCAAGGGACTAGCGGGGGGGCCGGTCGCCAAGAGACCCAGTACTTC. Its protein product is CASSQGTSGGAGRQETQYF.